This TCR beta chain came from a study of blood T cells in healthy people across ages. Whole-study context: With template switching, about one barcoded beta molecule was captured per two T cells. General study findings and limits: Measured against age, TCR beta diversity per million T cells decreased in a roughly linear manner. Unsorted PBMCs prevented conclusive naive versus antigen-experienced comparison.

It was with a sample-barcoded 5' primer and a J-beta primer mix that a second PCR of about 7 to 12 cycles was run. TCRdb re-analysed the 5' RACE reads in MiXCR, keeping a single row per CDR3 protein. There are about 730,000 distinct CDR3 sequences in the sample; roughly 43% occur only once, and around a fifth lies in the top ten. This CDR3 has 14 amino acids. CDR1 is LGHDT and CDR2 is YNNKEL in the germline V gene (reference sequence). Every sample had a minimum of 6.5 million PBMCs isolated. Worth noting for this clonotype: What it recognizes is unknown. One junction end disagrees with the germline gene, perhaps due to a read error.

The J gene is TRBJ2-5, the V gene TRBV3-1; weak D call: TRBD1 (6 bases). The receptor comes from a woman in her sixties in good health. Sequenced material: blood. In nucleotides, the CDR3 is TGTGCCAGCAGTCTGACAGGCGGCCAAGAGACCCGGTACTTC. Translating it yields CASSLTGGQETRYF.